This TCR beta chain is drawn from a study of cytomegalovirus exposure and HLA in healthy donors. Study in general: The approximately 120 validation repertoires, a later analysis reported, used the same platform as the roughly 660 repertoires from the first cohort. Study-wide points: Cytomegalovirus association was assigned to 150 to 200 TCR beta chains.

The repertoire was sequenced with immunoSEQ multiplex PCR; TCRdb's copy has only in-frame clones and lacks some. The profile shows 150,000 to 250,000 clones, roughly three quarters of them singletons. Looked up from germline, CDR1 is SGHRS and CDR2 is YFSETQ. This CDR3 contains 14 residues. Trimming stripped 4 bases from V and 3 bases from J, with 13 bases between. About this clone: Its antigen is unidentified.

The clonotype comes from a woman under 40 in good health and CMV-seronegative. V gene TRBV5-1 combines with J gene TRBJ2-5; D is unclear. Sequencing was performed on PBMCs. The CDR3 nucleotides are TGCGCCAGCAGCGGGTCTAGTTCGGAAGAGACCCAGTACTTC. Amino acid sequence: CASSGSSSEETQYF.